Listed here is a single T cell receptor beta chain. Its antigen is not identified. The protocol was immunoSEQ multiplex PCR, while the TCRdb copy is restricted to in-frame clones and leaves out a portion. The sample carries approximately 100,000 clones, 75% to 95% recorded once. With V trimmed by 1 base and J by 7 bases, 3 bases remained unmatched. Germline CDR1 and CDR2: MRHNA and SNTAGT. The CDR3 runs 15 residues. The data stem from a study of siplizumab effects on memory and regulatory T cells. Regarding the study as a whole: A significant reduction in alloreactive sequences traceable to unstimulated CD4+ memory cells was produced by siplizumab. The alloreactive clones that mapped to unstimulated subsets made up only a minor fraction. Roughly 75-95% of proliferating CD4+ or CD8+ clones lacked a naive or memory phenotype that could be assigned.

Sequencing was performed on CD4+ T cells sorted from blood. The chain carries TRBV6-4 and TRBJ2-1; 11 nucleotides match TRBD2. The source of this sequence is a human donor in good health. Some clones in this sample may be carry-over from other donors' samples. CDR3 residues: CASSDLAGGENEQFF. CDR3 sequence (DNA): TGTGCCAGCAGTGACTTAGCGGGAGGGGAAAATGAGCAGTTCTTC.